This TCR beta chain was sequenced for a study of blood T cell repertoires in COVID-19. The V gene's germline CDR1 is SQVTM and CDR2 ANQGSEA. This CDR3 is 13 amino acids long. V gave up 7 bases and J gave up 4 bases, with 16 bases separating them. In the study's own analysis: Nucleated cell counts were estimated from reference gene primer amplification. Profiled with immunoSEQ multiplex PCR; TCRdb holds only in-frame clones, not every one. From that table come the V and J calls and clone size; the DNA was used to work out D and trimming. Of 150,000 to 200,000 clones in the sample, approximately 80% were seen once. Which cohort a participant joined came from the clinical history participants gave. Each recovered donor of Cohort 3 presented with two negative PCRs, clearance, or symptom resolution.

This clonotype originated in a man aged 50-59 years who had recovered from COVID-19. The material sequenced was PBMCs or T cells enriched from blood (not recorded which). The V gene is TRBV29-1, the J gene TRBJ1-2, with D possibly matching TRBD1 (6 bases). The CDR3 protein is CSGGPDRTYGYTF. The CDR3 bases are TGCAGCGGGGGACCGGACAGAACCTATGGCTACACCTTC.